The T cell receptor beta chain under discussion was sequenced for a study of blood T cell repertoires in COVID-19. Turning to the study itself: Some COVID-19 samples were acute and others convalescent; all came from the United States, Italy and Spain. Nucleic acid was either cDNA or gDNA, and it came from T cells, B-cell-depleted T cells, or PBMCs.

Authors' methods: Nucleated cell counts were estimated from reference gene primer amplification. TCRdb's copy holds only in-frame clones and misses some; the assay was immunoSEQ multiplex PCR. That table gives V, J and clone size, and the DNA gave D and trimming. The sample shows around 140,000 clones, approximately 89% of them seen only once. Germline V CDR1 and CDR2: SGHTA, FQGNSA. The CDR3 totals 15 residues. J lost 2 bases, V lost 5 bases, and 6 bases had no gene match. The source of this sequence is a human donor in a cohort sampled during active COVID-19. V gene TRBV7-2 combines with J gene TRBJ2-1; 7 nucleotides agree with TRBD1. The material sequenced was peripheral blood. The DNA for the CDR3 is TGTGCCAGCAGCCAAAGACAGGGACCCTACAATGAGCAGTTCTTC. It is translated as CASSQRQGPYNEQFF.